Listed below are T cell receptor beta chains from one sample, sequenced in a study of blood T cell repertoires in COVID-19. Generated by immunoSEQ multiplex PCR, the TCRdb table keeps only in-frame clones and is missing some. The sample shows 120,000 to 150,000 clones, roughly four fifths of them seen only once. Input material: peripheral blood. These receptors all stem from a human donor with acute or convalescent COVID-19. The donor label of this sample is uncertain. The CDR3 runs from the conserved cysteine through the conserved F or W. The order of the fields is V gene, clone size, J gene, D gene, CDR3 protein, CDR3 DNA. The D gene is left open where the match is weak. A clone size is listed for some rows: how often the clone was seen (once, few, many), or a class if it is expanded.

V gene: TRBV6-5
clone size: NA
J gene: TRBJ1-6
D gene: NA
CDR3 protein: CASTRADSPPLHF
CDR3 DNA: TGTGCCAGCACCCGGGCGGACAGCCCACCCCTCCACTTT

V gene: TRBV7-2
clone size: NA
J gene: TRBJ1-2
D gene: NA
CDR3 protein: CASSLVPQADYGYTF
CDR3 DNA: TGTGCCAGCAGCTTAGTCCCCCAGGCAGACTATGGCTACACCTTC

V gene: TRBV6-4
clone size: NA
J gene: TRBJ2-2
D gene: TRBD1
CDR3 protein: CASSADRGDTGELFF
CDR3 DNA: TGTGCCAGCAGTGCCGACAGGGGGGACACCGGGGAGCTGTTTTTT

V gene: TRBV24-1
clone size: NA
J gene: TRBJ1-1
D gene: NA
CDR3 protein: CATRDEGALNTEAFF
CDR3 DNA: TGTGCCACCAGGGATGAAGGGGCCTTGAACACTGAAGCTTTCTTT

V gene: TRBV4-3
clone size: NA
J gene: TRBJ1-6
D gene: NA
CDR3 protein: CASSQVTAGWNSPLHF
CDR3 DNA: TGCGCCAGCAGCCAAGTCACGGCGGGTTGGAATTCACCCCTCCACTTT

V gene: TRBV29-1
clone size: NA
J gene: TRBJ1-1
D gene: NA
CDR3 protein: CSASKGGMNTEAFF
CDR3 DNA: TGCAGCGCCTCAAAGGGGGGGATGAACACTGAAGCTTTCTTT

V gene: TRBV5-1
clone size: NA
J gene: TRBJ1-4
D gene: TRBD1
CDR3 protein: CASSSGTGNEKLFF
CDR3 DNA: TGCGCCAGCAGCTCCGGGACAGGGAATGAAAAACTGTTTTTT

V gene: TRBV5-5
clone size: NA
J gene: TRBJ2-3
D gene: NA
CDR3 protein: CASSLGGVTDTQYF
CDR3 DNA: TGTGCCAGCAGCTTAGGAGGGGTCACAGATACGCAGTATTTT

V gene: TRBV2
clone size: NA
J gene: TRBJ1-5
D gene: NA
CDR3 protein: CASHGQLNSNQPQHF
CDR3 DNA: TGTGCCAGCCATGGACAGCTAAATAGCAATCAGCCCCAGCATTTT

V gene: TRBV7-2
clone size: NA
J gene: TRBJ1-1
D gene: NA
CDR3 protein: CASSLGAGWNTEAFF
CDR3 DNA: TGTGCCAGCAGCTTAGGTGCAGGTTGGAACACTGAAGCTTTCTTT

V gene: TRBV4-2
clone size: NA
J gene: TRBJ1-6
D gene: TRBD1
CDR3 protein: CASSQRTGGDSPLHF
CDR3 DNA: TGTGCCAGCAGCCAAAGGACAGGGGGAGATTCACCCCTCCACTTT

V gene: TRBV19
clone size: NA
J gene: TRBJ1-1
D gene: TRBD1
CDR3 protein: CASSADRGGGTEAFF
CDR3 DNA: TGTGCCAGTAGTGCGGACAGGGGAGGAGGCACTGAAGCTTTCTTT

V gene: TRBV30
clone size: NA
J gene: TRBJ2-6
D gene: NA
CDR3 protein: CAWSSKGANVLTF
CDR3 DNA: TGTGCCTGGAGTTCTAAGGGGGCCAACGTCCTGACTTTC

V gene: TRBV5-4
clone size: once
J gene: TRBJ1-1
D gene: NA
CDR3 protein: CASSLESYSQLNTEAFF
CDR3 DNA: TGTGCCAGCAGCTTGGAAAGTTATAGCCAATTGAACACTGAAGCTTTCTTT

V gene: TRBV5-1
clone size: few
J gene: TRBJ1-6
D gene: TRBD1
CDR3 protein: CASSLGGTANSPLHF
CDR3 DNA: TGCGCCAGCAGCTTGGGTGGGACAGCTAATTCACCCCTCCACTTT

V gene: TRBV30
clone size: NA
J gene: TRBJ1-1
D gene: NA
CDR3 protein: CAWVGQPNTEAFF
CDR3 DNA: TGTGCCTGGGTAGGACAGCCGAACACTGAAGCTTTCTTT

V gene: TRBV7-9
clone size: NA
J gene: TRBJ1-4
D gene: NA
CDR3 protein: CASSSQRGSRFEKLFF
CDR3 DNA: TGTGCCAGCAGCTCGCAAAGGGGGTCAAGGTTTGAAAAACTGTTTTTT

V gene: TRBV6-2/TRBV6-3
clone size: NA
J gene: TRBJ2-3
D gene: TRBD2
CDR3 protein: CASSGASRGYTDTQYF
CDR3 DNA: TGTGCCAGCAGTGGCGCTTCGCGGGGGTACACAGATACGCAGTATTTT

V gene: TRBV5-1
clone size: NA
J gene: TRBJ1-4
D gene: NA
CDR3 protein: CASSPLEGEKLFF
CDR3 DNA: TGCGCCAGCAGCCCTCTGGAGGGGGAAAAACTGTTTTTT

V gene: TRBV20-1
clone size: NA
J gene: TRBJ2-7
D gene: TRBD1
CDR3 protein: CSASEEGGLTYEQYF
CDR3 DNA: TGCAGTGCTAGTGAGGAAGGGGGCCTTACCTACGAGCAGTACTTC

V gene: TRBV19
clone size: NA
J gene: TRBJ1-4
D gene: TRBD1
CDR3 protein: CASSRTGFRPATNEKLFF
CDR3 DNA: TGTGCCAGTAGTAGGACAGGGTTTCGGCCCGCAACTAATGAAAAACTGTTTTTT